This T cell receptor beta chain was identified in a study of beta chain features in type 1 diabetes. Study-wide results and limits: The naive, central memory and Treg TCRB repertoires looked more alike in patients than they did in healthy donors. Sequencing of cDNA might inflate the share of cells that strongly express TCR. Fewer junction insertions and more nucleotide deletions appeared in type 1 diabetes patients.

The CDR3 is 16 amino acids. Trimming cost V 3 bases and J 2 bases, with 16 bases left between them. The V gene's germline CDR1 is LNHNV and CDR2 YYDKDF (reference sequence). Expressed TCRB transcripts were sequenced after all isolated RNA was converted to cDNA. Roughly 3.6 million reads on average were seen across naive, central memory and regulatory T cell samples. Produced via immunoSEQ multiplex PCR; TCRdb's table is partial and in-frame only. This table holds hundreds of thousands of clones, under 20% found once. This clone has just a few counts. No antigen is known for it. The chain employs TRBV15 and TRBJ2-5, with D possibly matching TRBD2 (6 bases). Input material: naive CD4+ T cells from blood. This clonotype was obtained from a woman in her late teens or twenties in good health. The DNA of the CDR3 is TGTGCCACCAGCAGGGGGGGAAGGAGCCTACAAGAGACCCAGTACTTC. Amino acid sequence: CATSRGGRSLQETQYF.